A selection of T cell receptor beta chains follows, all from one sample in a study of breast tumors, draining lymph nodes, adjacent tissues. Via MiXCR, TCRdb re-called the multiplex PCR reads, giving one row per CDR3 protein. Altogether some 120,000 distinct CDR3 sequences are present, 20% to 25% being singletons, with the ten largest covering 2.2%. The material sequenced was axillary lymph node tissue. These receptors originate from a female donor with breast cancer. Some clones in this sample may be carry-over from other donors' samples. CDR3s include the opening cysteine and the closing phenylalanine or tryptophan. D genes are given only for firm matches. Clone size is given for some rows only: seen once, a few or many times, or a class if the clone is expanded.

v_gene	abundance	j_gene	d_gene	CDR3nt	CDR3aa
TRBV27	.	TRBJ1-2	.	TGTGCCAGCAAAGGGACGACGCACTATGGCTACACCTTC	CASKGTTHYGYTF
TRBV6-5	few	TRBJ1-2	TRBD1	TGTGCCAGCAGTCCGGACAGGGTAAACGGCTACACCTTC	CASSPDRVNGYTF
TRBV30	many	TRBJ2-3	TRBD1	TGTGCCTGGAGTAAGGGACAGAACACAGATACGCAGTATTTT	CAWSKGQNTDTQYF
TRBV6-4	many	TRBJ1-6	.	TGTGCCAGACGATCAGGAATTTATAATTCACCCCTCCACTTT	CARRSGIYNSPLHF
TRBV3-1	many	TRBJ1-6	.	TGTGCCAGCAGCCAAGACCAGGGCAACAATTCACCCCTCCACTTT	CASSQDQGNNSPLHF
TRBV14	many	TRBJ2-3	.	TGTGCCAGCAGCCGGGTCCGACGAGGTTACGCCACAGATACGCAGTATTTT	CASSRVRRGYATDTQYF
TRBV5-4	few	TRBJ2-5	.	TGTGCCAGCAGCTTGGTCGACCAACGGGAGACCCAGTACTTC	CASSLVDQRETQYF
TRBV10-1	many	TRBJ2-2	.	TGCGCCAGCAGTCCAGAGACGAACACCGGGGAGCTGTTTTTT	CASSPETNTGELFF
TRBV7-9	many	TRBJ2-5	TRBD2	TGTGCCAGCACCCGGGGTACTAGCGACGGAGAGACCCAGTACTTC	CASTRGTSDGETQYF
TRBV9	many	TRBJ1-5	TRBD1	TGTGCCAGCAGCTCCGGGACAGGCGGCGATCAGCCCCAGCATTTT	CASSSGTGGDQPQHF
TRBV30	many	TRBJ1-4	TRBD1	TGTGCCTGGAGTATTGGGACAGGGATACGAGGAGAAAAACTGTTTTTT	CAWSIGTGIRGEKLFF
TRBV27	few	TRBJ2-2	.	TGTGCCAGCAGCCGCAGGGACACCGGGGAGCTGTTTTTT	CASSRRDTGELFF
TRBV3-1	.	TRBJ1-5	.	TGTGCCAGCAGCCAGGGAGCAGTGAATAGCAATCAGCCCCAGCATTTT	CASSQGAVNSNQPQHF
TRBV7-9	many	TRBJ2-7	TRBD2	TGTGCCAGCAGCTCCACAGGCGGGGTAGCGGGAGAGGTTCCCTACGAGCAGTACTTC	CASSSTGGVAGEVPYEQYF
TRBV5-1	many	TRBJ2-2	TRBD1	TGCGCCAGCAGCTTGTGGACAGGGGACACCGGGGAGCTGTTTTTT	CASSLWTGDTGELFF
TRBV18	many	TRBJ2-1	.	TGTGCCAGCTCACCCCAGCGGCGCAATGAGCAGTTCTTC	CASSPQRRNEQFF
TRBV5-1	many	TRBJ2-7	.	TGCGCCAGCAGCTCACCCGGACAGACCTACGAGCAGTACTTC	CASSSPGQTYEQYF
TRBV7-9	many	TRBJ2-5	.	TGTGCCAGCAGCTTAATCCCGAACCAAGAGACCCAGTACTTC	CASSLIPNQETQYF
TRBV24-1	.	TRBJ2-4	.	TGTGCCACCAGCTCACAGGAAAACATTCAGTACTTC	CATSSQENIQYF
TRBV5-4	many	TRBJ1-6	TRBD1	TGTGCCAGCAGCTTACAGGGGCAATATTCACCCCTCCACTTT	CASSLQGQYSPLHF
TRBV18	many	TRBJ2-7	TRBD2	TGTGCCAGCTCACCACGGGGGACTAGCGGGAGTTACGAGCAGTACTTC	CASSPRGTSGSYEQYF
TRBV5-1	many	TRBJ1-2	.	TGCGCCAGCAGACTGGACAGCTATGGCTACACCTTC	CASRLDSYGYTF
TRBV24-1	many	TRBJ2-7	TRBD1	TGTGCCACCAGTGGAGGACAGGGCTACGAGCAGTACTTC	CATSGGQGYEQYF
TRBV11-2	many	TRBJ2-2	TRBD2	TGTGCCAGCAGCTTACGGACTAGCGGGAGTATCGGGGAGCTGTTTTTT	CASSLRTSGSIGELFF
TRBV7-3	many	TRBJ2-6	TRBD1	TGTGCCAGCAGCTTAAGTGGGACAGGGGAAATCTTTGGGGCCAACGTCCTGACTTTC	CASSLSGTGEIFGANVLTF
TRBV2	many	TRBJ2-1	.	TGTGCCAGCAGTTCGGACCGGTCCTACAATGAGCAGTTCTTC	CASSSDRSYNEQFF
TRBV20-1	many	TRBJ1-6	.	TGCAGTGCTAGAGTGGCTTACCCCGGCAATTCACCCCTCCACTTT	CSARVAYPGNSPLHF
TRBV7-8	.	TRBJ1-5	.	TGTGCCAGCAGCTTTGCGGATAGCAGTCAGCCCCAGCATTTT	CASSFADSSQPQHF
TRBV12-5	.	TRBJ1-1	.	TGTGCTAGTGGTTTGTCAGGAGTGAACACTGAAGCTTTCTTT	CASGLSGVNTEAFF
TRBV6-6	few	TRBJ2-1	.	TGTGCCAGCAGTCAACGATTCTCCTACAATGAGCAGTTCTTC	CASSQRFSYNEQFF
TRBV5-1	many	TRBJ2-7	.	TGCGCCAGCAGCTCAGATGACGAGCAGTACTTC	CASSSDDEQYF
TRBV29-1	many	TRBJ2-7	TRBD1	TGCAGCGTCCTTTCGGGGACAGACTCCTACGAGCAGTACTTC	CSVLSGTDSYEQYF
TRBV28	few	TRBJ1-2	.	TGTGCCAGCAGTGGGGGCTTGGGAAAAGGCTACACCTTC	CASSGGLGKGYTF
TRBV2	many	TRBJ1-6	.	TGTGCCAGCAGTGGGGAGAGTAATTCACCCCTCCACTTT	CASSGESNSPLHF
TRBV7-3	many	TRBJ2-3	TRBD2	TGTGCCAGCAGCTTAACCGCACGAACTAGCGGGAGCACAGATACGCAGTATTTT	CASSLTARTSGSTDTQYF
TRBV4-1	many	TRBJ2-2	TRBD2	TGCGCCAGCACCGAGGGGGTAGCGGGAGTTGGTGGCACCGGGGAGCTGTTTTTT	CASTEGVAGVGGTGELFF
TRBV7-3	many	TRBJ2-6	TRBD2	TGTGCCAGCAGCTTTTTGACAGGGCTAGCGGGACCTGGGGCCAACGTCCTGACTTTC	CASSFLTGLAGPGANVLTF
TRBV30	.	TRBJ1-5	.	TGTGCCTGGAGTTCACAGTGTGATCAGCCCCAGCATTTT	CAWSSQCDQPQHF
TRBV12-3/TRBV12-4	many	TRBJ2-7	TRBD2	TGTGCCAGCAGCCCACCGGGACTAGCGGGAGTAGGCTACGAGCAGTACTTC	CASSPPGLAGVGYEQYF
TRBV11-2	many	TRBJ2-1	TRBD2	TGTGCCAGCAGCGGCCGACTAGCGGGAGAGGGCAATGAGCAGTTCTTC	CASSGRLAGEGNEQFF
TRBV6-1	few	TRBJ1-3	TRBD1	TGTGCCAGCAGTACATACCCCCGGGACAGCTCTGGAAACACCATATATTTT	CASSTYPRDSSGNTIYF
TRBV7-3	many	TRBJ1-6	.	TGTGCCAGCAAACCGCCGGGGGAGGGTTCACCCCTCCACTTT	CASKPPGEGSPLHF
TRBV20-1	many	TRBJ2-3	TRBD2	TGCAGTGCTAGGACCGGGACTAGCGGGATAAGCACAGATACGCAGTATTTT	CSARTGTSGISTDTQYF
TRBV7-8	many	TRBJ2-3	.	TGTGCCAGCAGCTTAGTGGGAGGCTCTAGCACAGATACGCAGTATTTT	CASSLVGGSSTDTQYF
TRBV27	many	TRBJ2-7	.	TGTGCCAGCAGTCCACTGACGGGGCCCTACGAGCAGTACTTC	CASSPLTGPYEQYF
TRBV6-1	many	TRBJ1-5	.	TGTGCCAGCAGTGAAGTGAACATTAGCAATCAGCCCCAGCATTTT	CASSEVNISNQPQHF
TRBV20-1	many	TRBJ2-7	TRBD1	TGCAGTGCAACCCGGGACAGGGGGGAACGGGCCGAGCAGTACTTC	CSATRDRGERAEQYF
TRBV7-6	many	TRBJ2-3	.	TGTGCCAGCAGCTTAACGGGAGCCGGCACAGATACGCAGTATTTT	CASSLTGAGTDTQYF
TRBV27	.	TRBJ2-7	.	TGTGCCAGCAGTTACCGATCGGGCGTCTACGAGCAGTACTTC	CASSYRSGVYEQYF
TRBV4-2	many	TRBJ1-2	TRBD1	TGTGCCAGCAGCCAAGATCAGGGGGGCAGGGTTAACTATGGCTACACCTTC	CASSQDQGGRVNYGYTF
TRBV2	many	TRBJ2-7	TRBD2	TGTGCCAGCAGTGAACTAGCGGGACCGCACGAGCAGTACTTC	CASSELAGPHEQYF